Following are 20 T cell receptor beta chains from one sample sequenced in a study of tissue T cells after allogeneic stem cell transplantation (dated by TCRdb to between 2020 and 2023). The protocol used for the library was the immunoSEQ multiplex PCR assay. TCRdb re-hosts the immuneACCESS table, in-frame sequences only. Its copies lack some clones; in the studies checked, an unresolved V gene accounts for under half of them, and the cause for the rest is not known. In this sample the table shows thousands of clones, 45% to 65% of which occur a single time. The ten largest clones add up to roughly an eighth of the sample. The sample's time point label is to be understood as: mouse harvest day 7 after allogeneic transplant. Each mouse graft consisted of 10^7 T-cell-depleted bone marrow cells plus 10^6 splenic CD5+ T cells and was given by tail vein injection. The sequenced sample was lymph node tissue. Source of these receptors: a female BALB/c mouse given C57BL/6 T cells with graft-versus-host disease after an allogeneic hematopoietic cell transplant.

Comment on this clone: Gene names refer to mouse genes. With the read ending 1 residue before the CDR3 end, the germline J gene is used to fill in that end. The gene calls are TRBV3 and TRBJ1-2; tentative D call: TRBD1 (5 bases). Trimming left V 4 bases short and J 4 bases short, with 10 bases between. The germline CDR1 and CDR2 sequences are SNHLY and FYNGKV (reference sequence). CDR3 length equals 13 residues. The covered CDR3 bases are TGTGCCAGCAGCTCCACGGGGGGCTCCGACTACACC. The encoded protein is CASSSTGGSDYT. The entire CDR3 protein is CASSSTGGSDYTF.

A remark on this clone: Gene names are mouse gene names. The read ends 1 residue shy of where the CDR3 ends; the end is completed using the germline J gene. V usage is TRBV15 and J usage is TRBJ2-1; D gene ambiguous. CDR3 length: 10 amino acids. The V and J ends lost 5 bases and 8 bases respectively, with 4 bases between them. Germline values: CDR1 SGHND, CDR2 FRSKSL. This chain's CDR3 is CASSTTEQFF. CDR3 DNA (partial): TGTGCCAGCAGTACCACTGAGCAGTTC.

Note on this clone: Gene names and germline refer to mouse. The read terminates 1 residue ahead of where the CDR3 ends, so the germline J gene completes it. The V call is TRBV3, the J call TRBJ1-1; D may be TRBD1 (5 bases). Germline V gene sequence: CDR1 SNHLY, CDR2 FYNGKV (reference sequence). CDR3 length: 13 residues. V was cut by 5 bases and J by 0 bases, with 7 bases left in between. The CDR3 DNA, read in part, is TGTGCCAGCAGCGGGGCTGCAAACACAGAAGTCTTC. Translated, it gives CASSGAANTEVF. The full CDR3 reads CASSGAANTEVFF.

This clone was seen a handful of times. These gene names are mouse names. From the germline J gene comes the end of the CDR3, since the read stops 1 residue before it. The chain links TRBV26 to TRBJ1-4; D is possibly TRBD1 (6 bases). Germline CDR1 is KGHPV and CDR2 is FQNQEV (reference sequence). V gave up 4 bases and J gave up 2 bases, with 8 bases separating them. This CDR3 has 14 amino acids. CDR3 sequence reads: CASSQQGSNERLFF. The part of the CDR3 DNA that was read is TGTGCCAGCAGTCAACAGGGATCCAACGAAAGATTATTT.

A word on this clone: Mouse gene names apply. CDR3 amino acids: CASSLGRNSDYTF. Incomplete CDR3 DNA: TGTGCCAGCAGTCTGGGACGGAACTCCGACTACACC. V usage is TRBV26 and J usage is TRBJ1-2; D remains unclear. The read falls 1 residue short of the CDR3 end, and the missing part is taken from the germline J gene. Deletions cut 2 bases from V and 2 bases from J, with 6 bases between. The germline CDR1 and CDR2 sequences are KGHPV and FQNQEV (reference sequence). This CDR3 contains 13 residues.

This clone occurred a few times. Genes here carry mouse names. The sequence runs out 1 residue before the end of the CDR3; the remainder is reconstructed from the germline J gene. The V gene is TRBV16, the J gene TRBJ2-7; 12 positions agree with TRBD2. The trim removed 5 bases at V and 3 bases at J, leaving 5 bases unmatched. CDR1 is SGHSA, CDR2 FRNQAP, per germline. The length of the CDR3 is 15 residues. The CDR3 reads CASSAPGLGGYEQYF. CDR3 bases read: TGTGCAAGCAGCGCTCCGGGACTGGGGGGCTATGAACAGTAC.

Worth noting for this clone: Gene labels here are mouse ones. From the germline J gene comes the end of the CDR3, since the read stops 1 residue before it. The chain carries TRBV1 and TRBJ1-4; 10 bases match TRBD1. V trimming: 4 bases; J trimming: 6 bases; junction bases outside the gene matches: 5. Germline lookup yields CDR1 NSQYPW and CDR2 LRSPGD (reference sequence). CDR3 length: 15 residues. CDR3 DNA (partial): TGCACCTGCAGTGTCCGGGACAGGGGCGACGAAAGATTATTT. Residues: CTCSVRDRGDERLF. The full CDR3 protein is CTCSVRDRGDERLFF. Together with reference TRBV1 and TRBJ1-4, the CDR3 gives the full variable domain: VTLLEQNPRWRLVPRGQAVNLRCILKNSQYPWMSWYQQDLQKQLQWLFTLRSPGDKEVKSLPGADYLATRVTDTELRLQVANMSQGRTLYCTCSVRDRGDERLFFGHGTKLSVL.

Points on this clone: Gene names are mouse gene names. The read finishes 1 residue shy of the CDR3 end, and the germline J gene is used to complete it. This sequence joins TRBV19 and TRBJ2-1, with 8 bases matching TRBD2. There are 15 residues in the CDR3. The germline CDR1 and CDR2 sequences are FNHDT and SITEND (reference sequence). V shed 5 bases, J shed 2 bases, and the junction held 6 bases outside the gene matches. The CDR3 reads CASSLRLGYYAEQFF. The part of the CDR3 DNA that was read is TGTGCCAGCAGCCTCAGACTGGGGTACTATGCTGAGCAGTTC.

Concerning this clone itself: Any gene name here is a mouse gene name. The read ends 1 residue before the CDR3 terminus; that terminus is restored from the germline J gene. The chain carries TRBV26 and TRBJ2-5; TRBD2 matches 10 bases. V lost 2 bases, J lost 4 bases, and 0 bases stayed unmatched. The CDR3 loop spans 14 amino acids. Germline values: CDR1 KGHPV, CDR2 FQNQEV (reference sequence). CDR3 DNA (partial): TGTGCCAGCAGTCTGGGGACTGGGGAAGACACCCAGTAC. Translating it yields CASSLGTGEDTQY. The CDR3 in full is CASSLGTGEDTQYF.

Concerning this clone itself: Genes here carry mouse names. The sequenced CDR3 bases are TGTGCCAGCAGACCCGGGACAGGTGCAGAAACGCTGTAT. Encoded protein: CASRPGTGAETLY. The full CDR3 reads CASRPGTGAETLYF. The J gene is TRBJ2-3, the V gene TRBV26; 7 bases line up with TRBD1. The observed sequence ends 1 residue before the CDR3 terminus, with the missing tail filled in from the germline J gene. Germline assignment: CDR1 KGHPV and CDR2 FQNQEV (reference sequence). The trim removed 6 bases at V and 1 base at J, leaving 4 bases unmatched. The CDR3 is 14 residues long.

Comment on this clone: Gene names and germline match the mouse. The read finishes 1 residue shy of the CDR3 end, and the germline J gene is used to complete it. Within the sample, other DNA sequences also encode this same CDR3. The chain recombines TRBV26 with TRBJ1-2, with D perhaps TRBD1 (6 bases). This CDR3 spans 14 amino acids. Per germline, CDR1 KGHPV and CDR2 FQNQEV (reference sequence). Between the trimmed V and J ends, which lost 4 bases and 0 bases, there was a span of 9 bases. CDR3 bases read: TGTGCCAGCAGTCGGGGACACTCAAACTCCGACTACACC. Protein product: CASSRGHSNSDYT. The CDR3 as a whole reads CASSRGHSNSDYTF.

This clone was observed a few times. Gene names follow the mouse nomenclature. The read ends 1 residue early relative to the CDR3; the germline J gene fills the gap. This chain joins TRBV26 and TRBJ1-3; a weak D match, TRBD1 (5 bases). V lost 2 bases, J lost 0 bases, and 5 bases lay in between. This CDR3 has 14 amino acids. Per germline, CDR1 KGHPV and CDR2 FQNQEV (reference sequence). The CDR3 region is CASSLDSSGNTLYF. The sequenced CDR3 bases are TGTGCCAGCAGTCTGGACAGTTCTGGAAATACGCTCTAT.

Points on this clone: Gene names and germline match the mouse. The CDR3 DNA, read in part, is TGTGCCAGCAGTCTGGGGAGAAACACAGAAGTCTTC. Translation gives CASSLGRNTEVF. The CDR3 in its entirety is CASSLGRNTEVFF. The rearrangement uses TRBV26 and TRBJ1-1; unclear D gene. The CDR3 end is not reached by the read, which stops 1 residue before it; the germline J gene fills it in. The CDR3 contains 13 residues. Germline assignment: CDR1 KGHPV and CDR2 FQNQEV (reference sequence). With 2 bases removed from V and 1 base from J, the gap between germline ends came to 5 bases.

This clone has just one count. The gene names given are mouse names. CDR3 DNA (partial): TGTGCCAGCAGAACCGGGACAGGGACGGACACAGAAGTCTTC. This codes for CASRTGTGTDTEVF. The CDR3 as a whole reads CASRTGTGTDTEVFF. The V gene is TRBV19, the J gene TRBJ1-1; 9 bases fit TRBD1. The read finishes 1 residue shy of the CDR3 end, and the germline J gene is used to complete it. Germline V CDR1 and CDR2: FNHDT, SITEND (reference sequence). The CDR3 loop spans 15 amino acids. V lost 5 bases, J lost 3 bases, and 8 bases stayed unmatched. The full variable domain, in which reference TRBV19 and TRBJ1-1 provide the parts outside the CDR3, is GGIITQTPKFLIGQEGQKLTLKCQQNFNHDTMYWYRQDSGKGLRLIYYSITENDLQKGDLSEGYDASREKKSSFSLTVTSAQKNEMAVFLCASRTGTGTDTEVFFGKGTRLTVV.

This clone is categorized as large. Gene names denote mouse genes. CDR3 in amino acids: CASSLTANSDYTF. The CDR3 DNA, read in part, is TGTGCCAGCTCTCTGACTGCAAACTCCGACTACACC. This rearrangement joins TRBV12-1 to TRBJ1-2; no reliable D call. The read terminates 1 residue ahead of where the CDR3 ends, so the germline J gene completes it. V lost 1 base and J lost 0, with 5 bases in between. The germline gives CDR1 SGHSN, CDR2 HYEKVE. This CDR3 has 13 residues.

A word on this clone: The gene names here belong to mouse. From the germline J gene comes the end of the CDR3, since the read stops 1 residue before it. This rearrangement joins TRBV12-2 to TRBJ2-3; the match to TRBD1 covers 9 bases. The CDR3 has 15 residues. In germline, CDR1 is SGHLS, CDR2 HYDKME. With V trimmed by 2 bases and J by 1 base, 3 bases remained unmatched. The DNA read from the CDR3 is TGTGCCAGCTCTCCCACAGGGGGCGGTGCAGAAACGCTGTAT. It encodes CASSPTGGGAETLY. The whole CDR3 protein reads CASSPTGGGAETLYF.

The sample holds a few counts of this clone. All gene names here are mouse names. CDR3 DNA (partial): TGTGCCAGCAGCAGACAGGGGGCTGGAAATACGCTCTAT. It encodes CASSRQGAGNTLY. The whole CDR3 protein is CASSRQGAGNTLYF. The chain couples TRBV3 to TRBJ1-3; 9 bases align to TRBD1. Read sequence stops 1 residue before the CDR3 end, and the germline J gene provides the missing end. V was pared by 5 bases and J by 2 bases, with 1 base of the junction left unmatched. Germline CDR1 reads SNHLY; CDR2 reads FYNGKV (reference sequence). The CDR3 loop spans 14 amino acids.

In regard to this clone: The gene names here belong to mouse. Partial CDR3 DNA: TGTGCCAGCAGCTTAGCTCCGGGACAAACCTATGAACAGTAC. Its translation: CASSLAPGQTYEQY. The CDR3 reads in full as CASSLAPGQTYEQYF. This chain uses TRBV3 with TRBJ2-7; tentative D call: TRBD1 (6 bases). The sequence runs out 1 residue before the end of the CDR3; the remainder is reconstructed from the germline J gene. Trimming took 0 bases from V and 2 from J, leaving 11 bases between them. CDR3 size: 15 residues. Germline-derived CDR1 and CDR2 are SNHLY and FYNGKV (reference sequence).

This clone was seen only once. Mouse gene names and germline throughout. The missing CDR3 end, 1 residue past where the read stops, is filled in from the germline J gene. Other DNA sequences of this sample code for an identical CDR3. This chain connects TRBV26 to TRBJ2-2; 7 bases match TRBD1. The V and J ends lost 6 bases and 0 bases, in that order; junction bases with no gene match: 4. The CDR3 contains 15 residues. CDR1 KGHPV and CDR2 FQNQEV come from the germline V gene (reference sequence). The DNA read from the CDR3 is TGTGCCAGCAGCCCCGGGACAGCAAACACCGGGCAGCTCTAC. Amino acids: CASSPGTANTGQLY. In full, the CDR3 is CASSPGTANTGQLYF.

Comment on this clone: Mouse names are used for the genes. Read sequence stops 1 residue before the CDR3 end, and the germline J gene provides the missing end. The chain carries TRBV13-1 and TRBJ2-4, with a weak D call TRBD1 (6 bases). This CDR3 contains 11 residues. The germline CDR1 and CDR2 sequences are NSHNY and SYGAGN. V shed 3 bases and J shed 7 bases, with 6 bases lying between them. The CDR3 reads CASSGQDTLYF. CDR3 DNA, as far as it was read: TGTGCCAGCAGTGGACAGGACACCTTGTAC.